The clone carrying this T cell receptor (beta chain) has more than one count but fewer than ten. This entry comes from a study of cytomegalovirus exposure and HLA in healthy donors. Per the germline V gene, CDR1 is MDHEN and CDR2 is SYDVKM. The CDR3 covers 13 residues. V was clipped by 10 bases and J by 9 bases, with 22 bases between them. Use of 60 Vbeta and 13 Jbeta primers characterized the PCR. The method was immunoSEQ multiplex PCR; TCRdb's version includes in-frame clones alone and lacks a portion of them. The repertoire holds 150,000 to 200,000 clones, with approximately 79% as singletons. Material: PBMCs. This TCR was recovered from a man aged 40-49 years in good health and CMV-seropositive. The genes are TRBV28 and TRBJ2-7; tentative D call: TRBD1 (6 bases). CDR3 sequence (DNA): TGTGCCATCACGACAGGTGTCGGACGTGGGCAGTACTTC. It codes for CAITTGVGRGQYF.